The clone carrying this T cell receptor beta chain was seen a single time. This entry is derived from a study of blood T cell repertoires in COVID-19. Study information: COVID-19 samples from acute and convalescent phases originated in the United States, Italy and Spain. From T cells, B-cell-depleted T cells, or PBMCs came the material, which was cDNA or gDNA.

This CDR3 is built from 14 residues. After removal of 3 bases from V and 6 bases from J, the junction contained 3 bases not matched to a gene. Germline loops: CDR1 MNHEY, CDR2 SMNVEV (reference sequence). Original methodology: The authors estimated nucleated cell counts from reference gene primer amplification. Sequencing was performed with immunoSEQ multiplex PCR; in TCRdb, only in-frame clones are kept and a portion is missing. That table supplies the V and J calls and clone size; D and trimming were determined from the DNA. The sample shows about 120,000 clones, over 80% of them seen only once. This receptor was identified in a man aged 55-75 years with acute or convalescent COVID-19. J is TRBJ2-2 and V is TRBV27; 8 bases are a match to TRBD2. The sample taken for sequencing was peripheral blood. The DNA for the CDR3 is TGTGCCAGCAGTTTTAAGCGGGAGTCCGGGGAGCTGTTTTTT. Its translation is CASSFKRESGELFF.